The rows below give T cell receptor beta chains drawn from one sample of a study of human T cells and chemical hapten exposure. TCRdb reanalysed the RACE reads using MiXCR and keeps one entry per CDR3 protein. Of tens of thousands of distinct CDR3 sequences in the sample, approximately 10% were seen once. Sequencing used whole blood, obtained in connection with sensitization to the hapten diphenylcyclopropenone (DPC). The receptors shown here come from a woman in her 50s with alopecia areata. Some clones in this sample may be carry-over from other donors' samples. CDR3s include the opening cysteine and the closing phenylalanine or tryptophan. The order of the fields is V gene, clone size, D gene, J gene, CDR3 length, CDR3 protein, CDR3 DNA. A D gene is named only where the DNA matches it firmly. Not all rows give a size; the values are once, few, many and, for expanded clones, a class.

TRBV18,many,NA,TRBJ1-3,14,CASSNAGSGNTIYF,TGTGCCAGCTCAAATGCAGGGTCCGGAAACACCATATATTTT
TRBV12-3/TRBV12-4,many,TRBD1,TRBJ1-5,16,CASSRGQGRSGQPQHF,TGTGCCAGCAGTCGAGGACAGGGGAGGTCTGGACAGCCCCAGCATTTT
TRBV10-1,NA,NA,TRBJ2-3,18,CASSESVGAGPHPDTQYF,TGCGCCAGCAGTGAGTCCGTCGGGGCAGGTCCACACCCAGATACGCAGTATTTT
TRBV6-1,NA,NA,TRBJ1-4,12,CASSGVIEKLFF,TGTGCCAGCAGTGGAGTCATTGAAAAACTGTTTTTT
TRBV12-3/TRBV12-4,few,TRBD2,TRBJ2-1,15,CASRSGTSGGNEQFF,TGTGCCAGCAGGTCCGGGACTAGCGGGGGGAATGAGCAGTTCTTC
TRBV29-1,NA,TRBD1,TRBJ1-2,12,CSTKQGAYGYTF,TGCAGCACCAAACAGGGGGCATATGGCTACACCTTC
TRBV2,many,NA,TRBJ2-7,13,CASSSGLSYEQYF,TGTGCCAGCAGTTCGGGCCTTTCTTACGAGCAGTACTTC
TRBV9,few,TRBD2,TRBJ2-7,15,CASSPSWGGSYEQYF,TGTGCCAGCAGCCCCAGCTGGGGGGGGTCCTACGAGCAGTACTTC
TRBV5-1,many,NA,TRBJ1-4,13,CASSLVGGEKLFF,TGCGCCAGCAGCTTGGTAGGGGGTGAAAAACTGTTTTTT
TRBV11-3,many,NA,TRBJ2-1,13,CASSPEAGYEQFF,TGTGCCAGCAGCCCGGAGGCGGGATATGAGCAGTTCTTC
TRBV5-4,NA,TRBD1,TRBJ2-3,18,CASSDGTGWDTAADTQYF,TGTGCCAGCAGCGATGGGACAGGGTGGGATACCGCCGCAGATACGCAGTATTTT
TRBV9,NA,NA,TRBJ2-5,13,CASSVGYQETQYF,TGTGCCAGCAGCGTAGGGTACCAAGAGACCCAGTACTTC
TRBV3-1,NA,NA,TRBJ1-3,13,CASSQGRGNTIYF,TGTGCCAGCAGCCAAGGAAGGGGAAACACCATATATTTT
TRBV11-2,few,TRBD1,TRBJ2-4,16,CASSPRAGTGVNIQYF,TGTGCCAGCAGCCCTAGGGCCGGGACAGGGGTGAACATTCAGTACTTC
TRBV14,many,TRBD1,TRBJ1-1,13,CASSHTGGAEAFF,TGTGCCAGCAGCCATACAGGGGGGGCTGAAGCTTTCTTT
TRBV29-1,NA,NA,TRBJ2-2,13,CSVDRRGTGELFF,TGCAGCGTTGATCGCCGGGGAACCGGGGAGCTGTTTTTT
TRBV7-9,few,NA,TRBJ2-2,15,CASSFTSVSTGELFF,TGTGCCAGCAGCTTTACTTCCGTAAGCACCGGGGAGCTGTTTTTT
TRBV28,many,TRBD1,TRBJ1-5,16,CASSLRDRIVNQPQHF,TGTGCCAGCAGTCTCCGGGACAGGATCGTCAATCAGCCCCAGCATTTT
TRBV20-1,many,NA,TRBJ2-7,14,CSVGDRRDPYEQYF,TGCAGTGTGGGCGACCGGCGGGACCCCTACGAGCAGTACTTC
TRBV12-3/TRBV12-4,many,NA,TRBJ2-1,14,CASSLQEWGNEQFF,TGTGCCAGCAGTTTACAGGAGTGGGGCAATGAGCAGTTCTTC
TRBV6-5,many,NA,TRBJ1-1,15,CASSYSWTADTEAFF,TGTGCCAGCAGTTACTCATGGACGGCTGACACTGAAGCTTTCTTT
TRBV6-1,many,NA,TRBJ1-2,15,CASISYSTGMGGYTF,TGTGCCAGCATCTCGTACAGTACAGGGATGGGCGGCTACACCTTC
TRBV5-1,few,NA,TRBJ1-2,16,CASSLALSSRGYGYTF,TGCGCCAGCAGCTTGGCCCTATCATCAAGGGGCTATGGCTACACCTTC
TRBV28,many,NA,TRBJ2-2,14,CASRLGFGIGELFF,TGTGCCAGCAGACTAGGGTTTGGGATCGGGGAGCTGTTTTTT
TRBV18,few,TRBD1,TRBJ1-5,13,CASSLDREQPQHF,TGTGCCAGCTCACTTGACAGGGAGCAGCCCCAGCATTTT